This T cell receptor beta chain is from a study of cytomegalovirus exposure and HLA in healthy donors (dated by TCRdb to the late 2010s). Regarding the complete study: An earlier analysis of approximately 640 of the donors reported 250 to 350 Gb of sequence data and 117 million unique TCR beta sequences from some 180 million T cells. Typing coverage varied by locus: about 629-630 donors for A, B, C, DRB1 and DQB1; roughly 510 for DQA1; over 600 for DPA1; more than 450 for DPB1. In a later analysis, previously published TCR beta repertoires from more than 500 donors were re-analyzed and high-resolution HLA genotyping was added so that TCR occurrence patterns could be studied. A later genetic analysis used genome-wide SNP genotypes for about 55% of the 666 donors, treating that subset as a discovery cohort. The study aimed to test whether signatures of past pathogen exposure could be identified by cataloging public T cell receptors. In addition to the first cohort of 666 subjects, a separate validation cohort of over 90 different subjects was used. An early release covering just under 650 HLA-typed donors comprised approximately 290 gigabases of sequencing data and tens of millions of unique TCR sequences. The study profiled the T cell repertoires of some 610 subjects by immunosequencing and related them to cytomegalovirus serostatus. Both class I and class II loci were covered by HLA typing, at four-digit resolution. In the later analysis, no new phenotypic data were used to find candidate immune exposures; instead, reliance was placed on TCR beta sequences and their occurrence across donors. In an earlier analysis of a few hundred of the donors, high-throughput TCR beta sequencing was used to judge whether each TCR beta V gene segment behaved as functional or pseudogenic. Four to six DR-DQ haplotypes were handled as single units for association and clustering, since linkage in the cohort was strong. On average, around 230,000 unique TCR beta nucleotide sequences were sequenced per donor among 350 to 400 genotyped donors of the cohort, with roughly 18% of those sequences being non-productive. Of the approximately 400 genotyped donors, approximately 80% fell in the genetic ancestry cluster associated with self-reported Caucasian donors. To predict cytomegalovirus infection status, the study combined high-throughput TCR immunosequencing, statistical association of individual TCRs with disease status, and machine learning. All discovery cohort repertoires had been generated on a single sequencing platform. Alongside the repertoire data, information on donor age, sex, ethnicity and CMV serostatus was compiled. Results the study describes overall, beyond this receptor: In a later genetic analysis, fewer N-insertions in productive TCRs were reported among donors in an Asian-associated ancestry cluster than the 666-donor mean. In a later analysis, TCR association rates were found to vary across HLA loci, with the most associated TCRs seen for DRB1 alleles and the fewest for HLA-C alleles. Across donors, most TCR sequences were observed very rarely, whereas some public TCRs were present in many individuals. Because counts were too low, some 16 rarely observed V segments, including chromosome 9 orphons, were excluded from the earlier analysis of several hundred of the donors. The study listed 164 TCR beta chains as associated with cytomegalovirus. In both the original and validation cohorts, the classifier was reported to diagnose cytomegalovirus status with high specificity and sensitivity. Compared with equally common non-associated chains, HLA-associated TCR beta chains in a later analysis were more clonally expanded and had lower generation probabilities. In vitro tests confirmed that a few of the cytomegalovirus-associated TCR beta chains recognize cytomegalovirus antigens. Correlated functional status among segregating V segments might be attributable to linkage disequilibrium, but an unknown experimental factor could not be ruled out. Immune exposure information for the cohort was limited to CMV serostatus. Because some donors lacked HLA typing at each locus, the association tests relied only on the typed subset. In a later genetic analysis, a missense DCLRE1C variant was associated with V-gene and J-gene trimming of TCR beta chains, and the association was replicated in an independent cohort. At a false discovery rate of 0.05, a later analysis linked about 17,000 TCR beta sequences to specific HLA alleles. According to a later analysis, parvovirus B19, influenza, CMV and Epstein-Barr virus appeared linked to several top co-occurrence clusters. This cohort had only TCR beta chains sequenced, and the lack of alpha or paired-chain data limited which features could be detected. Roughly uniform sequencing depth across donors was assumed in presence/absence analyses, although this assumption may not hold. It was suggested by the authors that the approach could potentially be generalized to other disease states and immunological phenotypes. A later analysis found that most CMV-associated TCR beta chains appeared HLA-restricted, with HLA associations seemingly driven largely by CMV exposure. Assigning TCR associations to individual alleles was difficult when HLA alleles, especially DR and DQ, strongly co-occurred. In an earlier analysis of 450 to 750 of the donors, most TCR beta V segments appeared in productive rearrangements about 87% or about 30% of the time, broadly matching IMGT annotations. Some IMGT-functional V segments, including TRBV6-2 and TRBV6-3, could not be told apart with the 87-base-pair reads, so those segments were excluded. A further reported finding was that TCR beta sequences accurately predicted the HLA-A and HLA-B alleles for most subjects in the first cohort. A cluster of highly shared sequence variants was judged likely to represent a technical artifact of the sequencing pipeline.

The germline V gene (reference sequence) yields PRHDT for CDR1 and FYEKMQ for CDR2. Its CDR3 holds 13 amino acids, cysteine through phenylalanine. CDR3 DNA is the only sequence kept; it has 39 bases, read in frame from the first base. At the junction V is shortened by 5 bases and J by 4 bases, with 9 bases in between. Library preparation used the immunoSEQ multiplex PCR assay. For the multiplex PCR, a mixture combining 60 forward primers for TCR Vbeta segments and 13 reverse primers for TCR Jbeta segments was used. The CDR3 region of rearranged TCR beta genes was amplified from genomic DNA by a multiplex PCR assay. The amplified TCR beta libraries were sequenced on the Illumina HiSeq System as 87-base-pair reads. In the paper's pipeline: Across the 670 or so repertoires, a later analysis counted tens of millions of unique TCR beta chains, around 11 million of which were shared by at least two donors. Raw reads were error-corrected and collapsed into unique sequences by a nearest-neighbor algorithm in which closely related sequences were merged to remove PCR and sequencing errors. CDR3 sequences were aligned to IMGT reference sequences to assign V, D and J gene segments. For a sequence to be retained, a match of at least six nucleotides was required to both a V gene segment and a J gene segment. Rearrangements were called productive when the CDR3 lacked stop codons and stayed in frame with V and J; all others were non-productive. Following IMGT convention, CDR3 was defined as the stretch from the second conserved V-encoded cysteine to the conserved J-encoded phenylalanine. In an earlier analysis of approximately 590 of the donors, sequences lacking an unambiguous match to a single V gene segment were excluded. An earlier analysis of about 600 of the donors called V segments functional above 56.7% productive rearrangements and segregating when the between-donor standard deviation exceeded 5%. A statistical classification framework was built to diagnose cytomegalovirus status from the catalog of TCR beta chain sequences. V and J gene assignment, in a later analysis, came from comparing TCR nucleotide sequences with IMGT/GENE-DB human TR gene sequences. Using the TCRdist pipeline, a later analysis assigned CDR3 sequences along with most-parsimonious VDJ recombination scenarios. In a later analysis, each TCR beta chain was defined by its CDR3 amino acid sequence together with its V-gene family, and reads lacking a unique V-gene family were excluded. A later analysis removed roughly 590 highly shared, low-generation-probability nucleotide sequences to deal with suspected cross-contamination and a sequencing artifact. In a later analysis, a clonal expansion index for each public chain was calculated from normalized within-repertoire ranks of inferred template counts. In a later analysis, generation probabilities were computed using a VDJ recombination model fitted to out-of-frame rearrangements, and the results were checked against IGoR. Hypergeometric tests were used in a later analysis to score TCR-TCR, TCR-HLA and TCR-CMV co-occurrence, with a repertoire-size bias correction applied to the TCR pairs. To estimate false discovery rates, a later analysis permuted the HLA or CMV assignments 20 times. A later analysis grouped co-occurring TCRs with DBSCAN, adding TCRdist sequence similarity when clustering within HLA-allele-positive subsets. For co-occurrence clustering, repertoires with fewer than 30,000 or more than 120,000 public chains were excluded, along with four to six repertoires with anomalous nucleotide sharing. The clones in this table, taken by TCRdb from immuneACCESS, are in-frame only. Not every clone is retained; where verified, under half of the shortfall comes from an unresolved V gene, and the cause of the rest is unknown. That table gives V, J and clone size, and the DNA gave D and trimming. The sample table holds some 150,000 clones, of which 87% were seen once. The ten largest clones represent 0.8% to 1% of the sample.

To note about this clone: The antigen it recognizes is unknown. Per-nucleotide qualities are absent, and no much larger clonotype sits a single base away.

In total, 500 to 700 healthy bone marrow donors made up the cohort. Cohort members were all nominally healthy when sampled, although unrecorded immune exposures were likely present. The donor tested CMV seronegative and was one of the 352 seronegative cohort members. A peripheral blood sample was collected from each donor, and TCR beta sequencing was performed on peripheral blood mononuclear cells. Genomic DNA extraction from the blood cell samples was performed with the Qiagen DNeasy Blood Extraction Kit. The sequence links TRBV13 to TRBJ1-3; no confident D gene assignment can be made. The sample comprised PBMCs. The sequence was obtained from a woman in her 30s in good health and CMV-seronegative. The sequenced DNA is TGTGCCAGCAGCCTCTCCCCCGGAAACACCATATATTTT. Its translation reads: CASSLSPGNTIYF. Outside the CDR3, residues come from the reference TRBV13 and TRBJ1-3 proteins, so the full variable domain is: AAGVIQSPRHLIKEKRETATLKCYPIPRHDTVYWYQQGPGQDPQFLISFYEKMQSDKGSIPDRFSAQQFSDYHSELNMSSLELGDSALYFCASSLSPGNTIYFGEGSWLTVV.